This T cell receptor beta chain was recorded in a study of cytomegalovirus exposure and HLA in healthy donors. PCR primers comprised 60 Vbeta and 13 Jbeta primers. Assay: immunoSEQ multiplex PCR; the TCRdb copy retains only in-frame clones and omits some. This sample yields roughly 160,000 clones, of which roughly 79% are seen a single time; about an eighth belongs to the top ten. As concerns this clone: Its target is unknown.

General observations from the study: In a later analysis, a missense DCLRE1C variant was linked to TCR beta V- and J-gene trimming. In a later analysis, several top co-occurrence clusters appeared linked to parvovirus B19, influenza, CMV and Epstein-Barr virus.

The source material was PBMCs. The sequence came from a man aged 45-65 years in good health and CMV-seropositive.

The CDR3 DNA reads TGTGCCAGCAGATACGTCCGGGGGGGAGGGTTTGGCTACACCTTC. Translating gives CASRYVRGGGFGYTF. The chain joins TRBV6-1 to TRBJ1-2; the D gene is possibly TRBD1 (5 bases). V lost 6 bases, J lost 7 bases, and 21 bases lay in between. Per the germline V gene, CDR1 is MNHNS and CDR2 is SASEGT. CDR3 length: 15 amino acids.